The 7 T cell receptor beta chains below come from one sample, sequenced in a study of blood T cell repertoires in COVID-19. Clones were sequenced by immunoSEQ multiplex PCR, and TCRdb holds only the in-frame ones, with some missing. The repertoire holds fewer than 200,000 clones, with 75% to 85% as singletons. The specimen was PBMCs or T cells enriched from blood (not recorded which). These receptors originate from a man aged 45-60 years who had recovered from COVID-19.

Only a few counts were recorded for this clone. The chain couples TRBV27 to TRBJ1-6; 7 bases line up with TRBD1. V trimming: 7 bases; J trimming: 5 bases; junction bases outside the gene matches: 5. Per the germline V gene, CDR1 is MNHEY and CDR2 is SMNVEV (reference sequence). The CDR3 covers 14 residues. The CDR3 sequence is CASKPGTDNSPLHF. The CDR3 DNA follows: TGTGCCAGCAAACCCGGGACAGATAATTCACCCCTCCACTTT.

This clone was observed a single time. The V call is TRBV6-5, the J call TRBJ1-6; possibly TRBD1 for D (5 bases). V dropped 2 bases and J dropped 0 bases, with 8 bases sitting between them. CDR3 length: 16 residues. Germline CDR1 MNHEY, CDR2 SVGAGI. The chain's CDR3 is CASSYGGSSYNSPLHF. The CDR3 bases are TGTGCCAGCAGTTACGGGGGGAGCTCCTATAATTCACCCCTCCACTTT.

This chain uses TRBV4-1 with TRBJ1-6; D perhaps matches TRBD1 (5 bases). Germline CDR1 reads MGHRA; CDR2 reads YSYEKL. Trimming took 0 bases from V and 7 from J, leaving 10 bases between them. The length of the CDR3 is 15 residues. CDR3 DNA: TGCGCCAGCAGCCAAGATGCAGGGCAAAATTCACCCCTCCACTTT. Translated: CASSQDAGQNSPLHF.

The V call is TRBV6-1, the J call TRBJ1-2; D remains ambiguous. The CDR3 sequence is 12 residues long. Germline V lookup: CDR1 MNHNS, CDR2 SASEGT. With 1 base removed from V and 6 bases from J, the gap between germline ends came to 6 bases. CDR3 coding DNA: TGTGCCAGCAGTGAAGTAAACAATGGCTACACCTTC. Its protein product is CASSEVNNGYTF.

The V call is TRBV5-1, the J call TRBJ2-1, with 10 bases aligning to TRBD2. CDR1 is SGHRS, CDR2 YFSETQ, per germline. The CDR3 length is 15 residues. After removal of 4 bases from V and 2 bases from J, the junction contained 3 bases not matched to a gene. The CDR3 coding sequence is TGCGCCAGCAGCCTGAGCGGGGGGGCCTACAATGAGCAGTTCTTC. Its protein product is CASSLSGGAYNEQFF.

V and J are TRBV18 and TRBJ2-2; D may be TRBD1 (5 bases). V was cut by 2 bases and J by 2 bases, with 9 bases left in between. This CDR3 spans 15 amino acids. Looked up from germline, CDR1 is KGHSH and CDR2 is LQKENI. CDR3 DNA: TGTGCCAGCTCACCAATCGACAGAAACACCGGGGAGCTGTTTTTT. This sequence encodes CASSPIDRNTGELFF.

This chain uses TRBV21-1 with TRBJ1-4; TRBD1 was called by the table and not checked on the DNA. TRBV21-1 is assigned pseudogene status. CDR3 length equals 17 residues. CDR3 in DNA: TGTGCCAGCAGCTCTTCTTTAGGGGGAGATTCGTATGAAAAACTGTTTTTT. It codes for CASSSSLGGDSYEKLFF.